These 26 T cell receptor beta chains came from one sample sequenced in a study of shared clonotypes between healthy human individuals. The data were produced by immunoSEQ multiplex PCR, yet TCRdb's version contains in-frame clones alone and is incomplete. Of around 990,000 clones listed, around three quarters are singletons. Sequencing used memory CD4+ T cells from PBMCs. Documented subset: CD45RA-negative fraction. These receptor sequences come from a man aged 18 to 30 in good health. Some clones in this sample may be carry-over from other donors' samples.

The genes are TRBV19 and TRBJ1-2; D unresolved. The CDR3 sequence is 15 residues long. The germline CDR1 and CDR2 sequences are LNHDA and SQIVND (reference sequence). With 5 bases removed from V and 5 bases from J, the gap between germline ends came to 18 bases. The CDR3 sequence is CASSPGRPLTYGYTF. CDR3 nucleotides: TGTGCCAGTAGTCCAGGACGTCCGCTTACTTATGGCTACACCTTC.

This clone was counted at least ten times. The chain combines TRBV12-5 with TRBJ1-2, with a weak D call TRBD1 (6 bases). The CDR3 runs to 13 residues. Germline CDR1 LGHNT, CDR2 FRNRAP. Trimming shortened V by 6 bases and J by 4 bases, and 12 bases separated the two germline ends. Here the CDR3 reads CASGMDSAYGYTF. DNA of the CDR3: TGTGCTAGTGGCATGGACAGTGCCTATGGCTACACCTTC.

J is TRBJ2-3 and V is TRBV30; no definite D call. Trimming pared 8 bases from V and 0 bases from J, leaving 15 bases between. In germline, CDR1 is GTSNPN, CDR2 SVGIG (reference sequence). This CDR3 region has 14 residues. CDR3 sequence reads: CASLTSRSTDTQYF. The DNA for the CDR3 is TGTGCCAGCCTGACCTCAAGAAGCACAGATACGCAGTATTTT.

The chain uses TRBV28 and TRBJ2-7; unclear D gene. V was shortened by 5 bases and J by 3 bases, with 8 bases between the two germline ends. The CDR3 runs to 12 residues. Germline V CDR1 and CDR2: MDHEN, SYDVKM. CDR3 nucleotide sequence: TGTGCCAGCAGTGGGAATATCTACGAGCAGTACTTC. Protein product: CASSGNIYEQYF.

The chain recombines TRBV5-4 with TRBJ2-1; D may be TRBD1 (7 bases). CDR1 and CDR2 from the germline V gene are SGHNT and YYREEE (reference sequence). CDR3 length: 15 residues. Trimming stripped 2 bases from V and 6 bases from J, with 15 bases between. The CDR3 here is CASSLPGGGFNEQFF. For the CDR3, the DNA is TGTGCCAGCAGCTTACCAGGGGGAGGATTCAATGAGCAGTTCTTC.

The chain links TRBV5-5 to TRBJ2-5; D unresolved. Trimming stripped 4 bases from V and 5 bases from J, with 15 bases between. The CDR3 runs to 14 residues. Germline CDR1 is SGHKS and CDR2 is YYEKEE (reference sequence). The CDR3 DNA sequence: TGTGCCAGCAGCGCTGGATCATTCGCGGAGACCCAGTACTTC. Protein product: CASSAGSFAETQYF.

V and J are TRBV4-2 and TRBJ2-5; TRBD2 is a possible D gene (6 bases). V was clipped by 1 base and J by 2 bases, with 14 bases between them. The germline CDR1 and CDR2 sequences are LGHNA and YNFKEQ. The CDR3 has 16 residues. CDR3 nucleotide sequence: TGTGCCAGCAGCCAAGTGGCTAGCGAGCCACAAGAGACCCAGTACTTC. Protein: CASSQVASEPQETQYF.

This clone was seen just once. The CDR3 DNA reads as TGTGCCAGCAGTGAGGTAGCCAAAAACATTCAGTACTTC. This encodes CASSEVAKNIQYF. The rearrangement links TRBV2 to TRBJ2-4; D gene unclear. The germline V gene has CDR1 SNHLY and CDR2 FYNNEI. V dropped 3 bases and J dropped 0 bases, with 3 bases sitting between them. The CDR3 contains 13 residues.

This chain links TRBV7-2 with TRBJ2-5; 7 bases are a match to TRBD2. This CDR3 has 13 residues. Per the germline V gene, CDR1 is SGHTA and CDR2 is FQGNSA. The V segment lost 4 bases and the J segment 5 bases; nucleotides outside the gene matches: 4. The CDR3, as DNA: TGTGCCAGCAGCTGGCGGGAGTGGGAGACCCAGTACTTC. It encodes CASSWREWETQYF.

This clone was observed at least ten times. The chain combines TRBV2 with TRBJ1-1; the D gene is possibly TRBD1 (5 bases). CDR1 and CDR2 from the germline V gene are SNHLY and FYNNEI. V lost 8 bases and J lost 1, with 14 bases in between. The CDR3 loop spans 14 amino acids. CDR3 in DNA: TGTGCCAGCGGTAAGTGGCAGGGGAACACTGAAGCTTTCTTT. Protein sequence: CASGKWQGNTEAFF. Complete variable domain (other parts from reference TRBV2 and TRBJ1-1): EPEVTQTPSHQVTQMGQEVILRCVPISNHLYFYWYRQILGQKVEFLVSFYNNEISEKSEIFDDQFSVERPDGSNFTLKIRSTKLEDSAMYFCASGKWQGNTEAFFGQGTRLTVV.

This clone was detected many times. This chain joins TRBV6-1 and TRBJ1-2, with D unresolved. Germline V gene data show CDR1 as MNHNS and CDR2 as SASEGT. V dropped 2 bases and J dropped 7 bases, with 17 bases sitting between them. The CDR3 extends over 15 amino acids. CDR3 amino acids: CASSESLLAGSGYTF. CDR3 nucleotide sequence: TGTGCCAGCAGTGAATCCCTCCTGGCGGGGAGTGGCTACACCTTC.

The chain has TRBV20-1 and TRBJ1-2; D gene uncertain. This CDR3 has 11 amino acids. V was shortened by 5 bases and J by 3 bases, with 7 bases between the two germline ends. Germline V gene sequence: CDR1 DFQATT, CDR2 SNEGSKA (reference sequence). CDR3 bases: TGCAGTGCTGATGGGTACTATGGCTACACCTTC. This sequence encodes CSADGYYGYTF.

The V and J genes are TRBV19 and TRBJ2-1; TRBD1 or TRBD2 may be the D gene (6 bases each). Trimming removed 3 bases from V and 0 bases from J, with 15 bases in between. Germline values: CDR1 LNHDA, CDR2 SQIVND (reference sequence). The CDR3 consists of 17 residues. This CDR3 is CASSIGGPLSSYNEQFF. CDR3 bases: TGTGCCAGTAGTATCGGGGGCCCGTTAAGCTCCTACAATGAGCAGTTCTTC.

The chain combines TRBV25-1 with TRBJ2-3, with 10 bases that match TRBD1. With 4 bases clipped from V and 8 bases from J, the junction kept 15 bases outside the gene matches. Germline V gene lookup returns CDR1 MGHDK and CDR2 SYGVNS. The CDR3 runs 17 residues. CDR3 loop: CASSASGQGEVGATQYF. DNA for the CDR3: TGTGCCAGCAGTGCGTCCGGACAGGGGGAGGTAGGGGCTACGCAGTATTTT.

The chain has TRBV4-3 and TRBJ2-7, with a tentative D call TRBD1 (7 bases). The length of the CDR3 is 16 residues. Trimming removed 2 bases from V and 3 bases from J, with 17 bases in between. Germline V gene lookup returns CDR1 LGHNA and CDR2 YSLEER. The CDR3 DNA reads TGCGCCAGCAGCCAAAACGCGGCAGGGGGAGGCTACGAGCAGTACTTC. Its protein is CASSQNAAGGGYEQYF.

The chain is built from TRBV5-1 and TRBJ2-5; TRBD2 aligns across 16 bases. The germline CDR1 and CDR2 sequences are SGHRS and YFSETQ. This CDR3 has 17 residues. V was pared by 4 bases and J by 5 bases, with 8 bases of the junction left unmatched. CDR3 region: CASSLTGTSGRVETQYF. The CDR3 DNA sequence: TGCGCCAGCAGCCTGACCGGGACTAGCGGGAGGGTGGAGACCCAGTACTTC.

This chain connects TRBV2 to TRBJ1-1; D unresolved. The CDR3 has 15 amino acids. The V end lost 4 bases, the J end lost 1 base, and 13 bases lay between the germline ends. Germline CDR1 is SNHLY and CDR2 is FYNNEI. The CDR3 loop is CASSGKGISNTEAFF. For the CDR3, the DNA is TGTGCCAGCAGTGGGAAAGGGATCTCGAACACTGAAGCTTTCTTT.

This clone was detected only a few times. The chain uses TRBV4-1 and TRBJ2-1, with 14 bases that match TRBD2. Trimming took 0 bases from V and 7 from J; bases not matched to a gene: 17. The CDR3 is 21 amino acids. Germline assignment: CDR1 MGHRA and CDR2 YSYEKL. The CDR3 spells CASSQDPPGRGLAGERNEQFF. The CDR3 DNA sequence: TGCGCCAGCAGCCAAGATCCACCCGGGCGGGGACTAGCGGGAGAGAGGAATGAGCAGTTCTTC.

In regard to this clone: Other DNA sequences from this sample encode an identical CDR3 as well. DNA for the CDR3: TGTGCCAGTAGACCCAGAGGATCCGGGGCCAACGTCCTGACTTTC. Translation gives CASRPRGSGANVLTF. The rearrangement joins TRBV19 to TRBJ2-6; no definite D call. Trimming stripped 6 bases from V and 4 bases from J, with 13 bases between. The length of the CDR3 is 15 residues. Germline CDR1 LNHDA, CDR2 SQIVND (reference sequence).

The chain recombines TRBV2 with TRBJ2-1; no reliable D call. With 7 bases removed from V and 3 bases from J, the gap between germline ends came to 10 bases. CDR1 and CDR2 (germline): SNHLY, FYNNEI. The CDR3 loop spans 13 amino acids. The CDR3, as DNA: TGTGCCAGCAACCCAGGCAGCTACAATGAGCAGTTCTTC. It is translated as CASNPGSYNEQFF.

The chain uses TRBV28 and TRBJ2-7, with TRBD1 matching over 8 bases. CDR3 size: 15 residues. Germline V gene lookup returns CDR1 MDHEN and CDR2 SYDVKM. Trimming at V came to 6 bases and at J to 1 base, leaving 8 bases not matched to a gene. CDR3 sequence (DNA): TGTGCCAGCAGCCCAACAGGGGGTAAATCCTACGAGCAGTACTTC. This sequence encodes CASSPTGGKSYEQYF.

This chain uses TRBV6-6 with TRBJ2-1, with TRBD2 identical over 8 bases. Germline V gives CDR1 MNHNY, CDR2 SVGAGI (reference sequence). The length of the CDR3 is 12 residues. J gave up 9 bases and V 4 bases, and 2 bases lay outside the gene matches. This CDR3 is CASSFSGSEQFF. The CDR3 bases are TGTGCCAGCAGTTTCAGCGGGAGTGAGCAGTTCTTC.

This sequence joins TRBV7-9 and TRBJ2-3; D not certain. The CDR3 covers 12 residues. V was cut by 0 bases and J by 3 bases, with 1 base left in between. Per germline, CDR1 SEHNR and CDR2 FQNEAQ (reference sequence). The CDR3 protein is CASSLATDTQYF. The DNA of the CDR3 is TGTGCCAGCAGCTTAGCAACAGATACGCAGTATTTT.

The rearrangement links TRBV2 to TRBJ1-5, with TRBD1 matching 7 bases. Germline trimming cut 5 bases from V and 2 bases from J; bases unmatched to any gene: 6. There are 15 residues in the CDR3. The germline V gene encodes CDR1 SNHLY and CDR2 FYNNEI. CDR3 DNA: TGTGCCAGCAGTCCCAGGGGGATAGGCAATCAGCCCCAGCATTTT. Protein product: CASSPRGIGNQPQHF.

Comments on this clone: A much larger clone sits a single nucleotide away, making a read error possible. This rearrangement joins TRBV30 to TRBJ2-7; TRBD2 matches 12 bases. The V segment lost 8 bases and the J segment 7 bases; nucleotides outside the gene matches: 12. CDR3 length equals 14 residues. CDR1 GTSNPN and CDR2 SVGIG come from the germline V gene (reference sequence). This chain's CDR3 is CARSSGLAGGEQYF. CDR3 nucleotide sequence: TGTGCCCGGTCGTCTGGTCTAGCGGGAGGGGAGCAGTACTTC.

This clone was seen a few times. The gene calls are TRBV5-1 and TRBJ1-2, with 7 bases identical to TRBD1. The V and J ends lost 0 bases and 3 bases, in that order; junction bases with no gene match: 5. This CDR3 has 15 residues. Germline V gene lookup returns CDR1 SGHRS and CDR2 YFSETQ. The CDR3 is CASSLGGQAYYGYTF. The CDR3 DNA follows: TGCGCCAGCAGCTTGGGAGGACAGGCCTACTATGGCTACACCTTC.